Given below is one TCR beta chain in context. As yet, its antigen is unknown. The CDR3 covers 14 residues. V gave up 7 bases and J gave up 7 bases, with 19 bases separating them. Germline loops: CDR1 MNHNY, CDR2 SVGAGI (reference sequence). As to time point: baseline, week 1 (first vaccination visit). As for treatment: pre-vaccination baseline after standard-of-care therapy. New astrocytomas of WHO grade 3 or 4 that were IDH1-mutant and ATRX-lost were found in the donors. This sample was included in a study of a mutant IDH1 vaccine in newly diagnosed glioma. Study in general: Earlier therapy was either radiotherapy, temozolomide, or both, and most got both. Regarding the study as a whole: The authors found pseudoprogression apparently unrelated to changes in top peripheral T cell clonotypes.

Sequencing was performed with immunoSEQ multiplex PCR; in TCRdb, only in-frame clones are kept and a portion is missing. The sample includes approximately 54,000 clones, approximately 78% of them seen just once. Sample: PBMCs, taken from a glioma patient treated with radiotherapy, temozolomide or both. The chain carries TRBV6-6 and TRBJ1-2, with D possibly matching TRBD1 (5 bases). This receptor was obtained from a young man with glioma. The CDR3 bases are TGTGCCAGCATCTACTCGCCAGGACAAGGTGGCTACACCTTC. This encodes CASIYSPGQGGYTF.